Included here is one T cell receptor (beta chain) sequence, with context. The authors' processing: Nucleated cell counts were estimated from reference gene primer amplification. Sequencing was performed with immunoSEQ multiplex PCR; in TCRdb, only in-frame clones are kept and a portion is missing. The V and J calls and the clone size are those of that table, but D and trimming were determined from the DNA. The sample lists about 210,000 clones, 70% to 90% occurring once. There are 13 residues in the CDR3. V was cut by 0 bases and J by 3 bases, with 6 bases left in between. Germline CDR1 SGHDT, CDR2 YYEEEE. This sample is drawn from a study of blood T cell repertoires in COVID-19. Turning to the study itself: Some COVID-19 samples were acute and others convalescent; all came from the United States, Italy and Spain. From T cells, B-cell-depleted T cells, or PBMCs came the material, which was cDNA or gDNA.

This chain uses TRBV5-6 with TRBJ1-2; D is unresolved. Sequences were obtained from peripheral blood. The TCR was taken from a woman between 40 and 50 years old with acute or convalescent COVID-19. The DNA of the CDR3 is TGTGCCAGCAGCTTGGTCAGTCACTATGGCTACACCTTC. Amino acid sequence: CASSLVSHYGYTF.